This is a list of T cell receptor beta chains from one sample in a study of blood T cell repertoires in COVID-19. The data were produced by immunoSEQ multiplex PCR, yet TCRdb's version contains in-frame clones alone and is incomplete. The sample contains approximately 270,000 clones, approximately 86% of which appear only once. The material sequenced was peripheral blood. The receptors stem from a man aged 35 to 55 with active or convalescent COVID-19. CDR3s include the opening cysteine and the closing phenylalanine or tryptophan. Each record gives: clone size, J gene, CDR3 length, V gene, D gene, CDR3 protein, CDR3 DNA. The D gene is left open where the match is weak. Rows give clone size only sometimes, using once, few, many, or a class for an expanded clone.

clone size: .; J gene: TRBJ2-2; CDR3 length: 16; V gene: TRBV11-3; D gene: TRBD2; CDR3 protein: CASSLGGLAATGELFF; CDR3 DNA: TGTGCCAGCAGCTTAGGGGGACTAGCGGCCACCGGGGAGCTGTTTTTT
clone size: .; J gene: TRBJ2-1; CDR3 length: 15; V gene: TRBV19; D gene: TRBD2; CDR3 protein: CASKTAGLGYNEQFF; CDR3 DNA: TGTGCCAGTAAAACCGCGGGACTAGGTTACAATGAGCAGTTCTTC
clone size: few; J gene: TRBJ2-7; CDR3 length: 13; V gene: TRBV6-5; D gene: .; CDR3 protein: CATMPPEGHEQYF; CDR3 DNA: TGTGCCACCATGCCCCCCGAGGGCCACGAGCAGTACTTC
clone size: .; J gene: TRBJ2-2; CDR3 length: 15; V gene: TRBV6-5; D gene: TRBD2; CDR3 protein: CAILAGGPGTGELFF; CDR3 DNA: TGTGCCATCTTAGCGGGAGGGCCGGGCACCGGGGAGCTGTTTTTT
clone size: .; J gene: TRBJ2-5; CDR3 length: 16; V gene: TRBV21-1; D gene: .; CDR3 protein: CASSKVGRAGQETQYF; CDR3 DNA: TGTGCCAGCAGCAAAGTCGGCAGGGCGGGACAAGAGACCCAGTACTTC
clone size: .; J gene: TRBJ1-2; CDR3 length: 15; V gene: TRBV19; D gene: .; CDR3 protein: CASTRTTGSNYGYTF; CDR3 DNA: TGTGCCAGTACTCGAACGACAGGCTCTAACTATGGCTACACCTTC
clone size: .; J gene: TRBJ2-1; CDR3 length: 16; V gene: TRBV13; D gene: .; CDR3 protein: CASSLDAAPKYNEQFF; CDR3 DNA: TGTGCCAGCAGCTTAGACGCGGCGCCCAAATACAATGAGCAGTTCTTC
clone size: .; J gene: TRBJ1-6; CDR3 length: 20; V gene: TRBV4-1; D gene: .; CDR3 protein: CASSQFSPRTGLGVGSPLHF; CDR3 DNA: TGCGCCAGCAGCCAATTTTCCCCTAGAACAGGGTTGGGTGTTGGTTCACCCCTCCACTTT
clone size: .; J gene: TRBJ2-7; CDR3 length: 14; V gene: TRBV13; D gene: .; CDR3 protein: CASSLMGREGEQYF; CDR3 DNA: TGTGCCAGCAGCTTAATGGGGCGGGAAGGTGAGCAGTACTTC
clone size: .; J gene: TRBJ1-3; CDR3 length: 14; V gene: TRBV13; D gene: .; CDR3 protein: CASSLPSSGNTIYF; CDR3 DNA: TGTGCCAGCAGCTTACCGAGTTCTGGAAACACCATATATTTT
clone size: .; J gene: TRBJ2-7; CDR3 length: 15; V gene: TRBV6-5; D gene: .; CDR3 protein: CASSYGREESYEQYF; CDR3 DNA: TGTGCCAGCAGTTATGGCAGGGAGGAGTCCTACGAGCAGTACTTC